These 18 T cell receptor beta chains share one sample of origin, sequenced in a study of blood T cell repertoires in COVID-19. Sequencing was performed with immunoSEQ multiplex PCR; in TCRdb, only in-frame clones are kept and a portion is missing. The data hold 150,000 to 200,000 clones, with roughly 85% observed a single time. Sequencing was carried out using peripheral blood. The receptors were sampled from a human donor in a cohort sampled during active COVID-19.

J is TRBJ2-7 and V is TRBV7-3, with 8 bases that match TRBD1. Germline CDR1 SGHTA, CDR2 FQGTGA. CDR3 size: 18 residues. After removal of 7 bases from V and 6 bases from J, the junction contained 23 bases not matched to a gene. CDR3 residues: CASTNKSRDRRIFGEQYF. CDR3 DNA: TGTGCCAGCACAAATAAGTCCCGGGACAGGAGAATATTTGGCGAGCAGTACTTC.

The V call is TRBV6-5, the J call TRBJ2-7, with 8 bases identical to TRBD1. With 6 bases clipped from V and 9 bases from J, the junction kept 7 bases outside the gene matches. The CDR3 runs to 12 residues. Germline V gene lookup returns CDR1 MNHEY and CDR2 SVGAGI. Written as DNA, the CDR3 is TGTGCCAGCAGCCAAGACAGGGGACGGCAGTACTTC. Protein product: CASSQDRGRQYF.

This clone was seen just once. The rearrangement uses TRBV7-2 and TRBJ2-1; TRBD2 matches at 11 bases. There are 17 residues in the CDR3. V lost 1 base to trimming and J lost 3 bases; unmatched junction nucleotides: 5. Germline CDR1 is SGHTA and CDR2 is FQGNSA. The DNA for the CDR3 is TGTGCCAGCAGCTTAGAAGCTAGCGGGGGGTACTACAATGAGCAGTTCTTC. Encoded protein: CASSLEASGGYYNEQFF.

The rearrangement uses TRBV6-6 and TRBJ2-7, with 7 bases fitting TRBD2. Germline lookup yields CDR1 MNHNY and CDR2 SVGAGI (reference sequence). This CDR3 region has 15 residues. V shed 5 bases, J shed 6 bases, and the junction held 13 bases outside the gene matches. CDR3 coding DNA: TGTGCCAGCAGTCGGAGCGGGGCCCAGTCAGTCGAGCAGTACTTC. Translating it yields CASSRSGAQSVEQYF.

This clone has only one observation. The CDR3 coding sequence is TGTGCCAGCAGTTTCCGACAGGGTAGCACCTACGAGCAGTACTTC. This sequence encodes CASSFRQGSTYEQYF. The genes are TRBV27 and TRBJ2-7, with 7 bases identical to TRBD1. CDR3 length: 15 residues. Germline assignment: CDR1 MNHEY and CDR2 SMNVEV (reference sequence). The V gene end was trimmed by 3 bases and the J gene end by 2 bases; junction bases not matched to a gene: 7.

The chain uses TRBV29-1 and TRBJ2-1; TRBD1 might be the D (5 bases). Germline lookup yields CDR1 SQVTM and CDR2 ANQGSEA. The CDR3 consists of 14 residues. The V end was cut by 3 bases, the J end by 0 bases, with 9 bases between. CDR3 in amino acids: CSVEMGLSYNEQFF. In nucleotides, the CDR3 is TGCAGCGTTGAGATGGGGCTCTCCTACAATGAGCAGTTCTTC.

The chain carries TRBV29-1 and TRBJ2-7; possible D gene TRBD2, 7 bases. CDR3 length: 17 residues. Germline V CDR1 and CDR2: SQVTM, ANQGSEA. Trimming pared 0 bases from V and 4 bases from J, leaving 22 bases between. The CDR3 reads CSVEDGRSAQGGYEQYF. CDR3 nucleotides: TGCAGCGTTGAAGATGGCCGGTCGGCACAGGGAGGGTACGAGCAGTACTTC.

The chain carries TRBV9 and TRBJ2-1, with D possibly matching TRBD2 (6 bases). The CDR3 runs to 15 residues. The V end lost 3 bases, the J end lost 4 bases, and 14 bases lay between the germline ends. CDR1 SGDLS and CDR2 YYNGEE come from the germline V gene. The CDR3 DNA reads TGTGCCAGCAGCGGCTCGGGACTGTCTTACAATGAGCAGTTCTTC. Residues: CASSGSGLSYNEQFF.

This chain uses TRBV28 with TRBJ2-7, with TRBD1 matching 9 bases. V lost 4 bases and J lost 5; bases outside the gene matches: 12. The CDR3 sequence is 16 residues long. Germline loops: CDR1 MDHEN, CDR2 SYDVKM. The CDR3 DNA sequence: TGTGCCAGCAGTTCTCCACCCGGGACAGGGTCTGACGAGCAGTACTTC. Its protein product is CASSSPPGTGSDEQYF.

The chain carries TRBV24-1 and TRBJ2-1; the match to TRBD1 covers 9 bases. Germline V gene sequence: CDR1 KGHDR, CDR2 SFDVKD. The CDR3 is 16 residues long. Germline trimming cut 7 bases from V and 4 bases from J; bases unmatched to any gene: 10. The CDR3 loop is CATRGKQGAEYNEQFF. Written as DNA, the CDR3 is TGTGCCACCAGAGGCAAACAGGGGGCCGAGTACAATGAGCAGTTCTTC.

J is TRBJ1-1 and V is TRBV7-3, with D maybe TRBD1 (5 bases). This CDR3 is 16 amino acids long. Germline V lookup: CDR1 SGHTA, CDR2 FQGTGA. Trimming shortened V by 1 base and J by 1 base, and 13 bases separated the two germline ends. The CDR3 protein is CASSLMGQVGNTEAFF. Here the CDR3 DNA reads TGTGCCAGCAGCTTAATGGGGCAGGTTGGGAACACTGAAGCTTTCTTT.

The rearrangement joins TRBV7-6 to TRBJ2-1; the match to TRBD2 covers 8 bases. CDR1 SGHVS and CDR2 FNYEAQ come from the germline V gene. The CDR3 runs 15 residues. The V and J ends lost 3 bases and 8 bases, in that order; junction bases with no gene match: 9. The chain's CDR3 is CASSFHRGGVDEQFF. CDR3 coding DNA: TGTGCCAGCAGCTTTCACCGGGGGGGCGTCGATGAGCAGTTCTTC.

The J gene is TRBJ1-5, the V gene TRBV27, with 8 bases identical to TRBD1. Germline V gene sequence: CDR1 MNHEY, CDR2 SMNVEV (reference sequence). The CDR3 length is 16 residues. The V and J ends lost 3 bases and 7 bases, in that order; junction bases with no gene match: 11. DNA of the CDR3: TGTGCCAGCAGTTTGGGGGACAGGATCCCTTCGCAGCCCCAGCATTTT. It encodes CASSLGDRIPSQPQHF.

A single count supports this clone. The J gene is TRBJ2-1, the V gene TRBV13; D ambiguous. The CDR3 loop spans 12 amino acids. Between the trimmed V and J ends, which lost 4 bases and 5 bases, there was a span of 6 bases. Germline assignment: CDR1 PRHDT and CDR2 FYEKMQ (reference sequence). As DNA, the CDR3 is TGTGCCAGCAGCTACTACCACAATGAGCAGTTCTTC. It yields the protein CASSYYHNEQFF.

This clone was seen only a few times. The chain couples TRBV29-1 to TRBJ1-1; D gene ambiguous. This CDR3 region has 13 residues. Trimming stripped 5 bases from V and 0 bases from J, with 10 bases between. CDR1 and CDR2 (germline): SQVTM, ANQGSEA. This chain's CDR3 is CSVLERMNTEAFF. CDR3 bases: TGCAGCGTTCTGGAGCGGATGAACACTGAAGCTTTCTTT.

V usage is TRBV4-3 and J usage is TRBJ2-7, with 9 bases aligning to TRBD2. The CDR3 consists of 16 residues. V gave up 5 bases and J gave up 4 bases; unmatched junction bases: 12. Germline lookup yields CDR1 LGHNA and CDR2 YSLEER. The CDR3, as DNA: TGCGCCAGCAGCAAGGAGGCACGGACTAGCGCGTACGAGCAGTACTTC. This codes for CASSKEARTSAYEQYF.

The V and J genes are TRBV18 and TRBJ2-5; 10 bases align to TRBD2. The J segment lost 5 bases and the V segment lost 5 bases, leaving 11 bases of the junction unmatched. The CDR3 sequence is 16 residues long. Germline CDR1 is KGHSH and CDR2 is LQKENI. CDR3: CASSTKAGGPEETQYF. For the CDR3, the DNA is TGTGCCAGCTCAACCAAAGCGGGAGGGCCGGAGGAGACCCAGTACTTC. Drawing the rest from reference TRBV18 and TRBJ2-5, the complete variable domain is NAGVMQNPRHLVRRRGQEARLRCSPMKGHSHVYWYRQLPEEGLKFMVYLQKENIIDESGMPKERFSAEFPKEGPSILRIQQVVRGDSAAYFCASSTKAGGPEETQYFGPGTRLLVL.

J is TRBJ1-5 and V is TRBV12-3 or TRBV12-4; D gene ambiguous. The CDR3 covers 13 residues. The V end lost 1 base, the J end lost 5 bases, and 6 bases lay between the germline ends. The CDR3 protein is CASSLGVYQPQHF. As DNA, the CDR3 is TGTGCCAGCAGTTTAGGAGTTTATCAGCCCCAGCATTTT.